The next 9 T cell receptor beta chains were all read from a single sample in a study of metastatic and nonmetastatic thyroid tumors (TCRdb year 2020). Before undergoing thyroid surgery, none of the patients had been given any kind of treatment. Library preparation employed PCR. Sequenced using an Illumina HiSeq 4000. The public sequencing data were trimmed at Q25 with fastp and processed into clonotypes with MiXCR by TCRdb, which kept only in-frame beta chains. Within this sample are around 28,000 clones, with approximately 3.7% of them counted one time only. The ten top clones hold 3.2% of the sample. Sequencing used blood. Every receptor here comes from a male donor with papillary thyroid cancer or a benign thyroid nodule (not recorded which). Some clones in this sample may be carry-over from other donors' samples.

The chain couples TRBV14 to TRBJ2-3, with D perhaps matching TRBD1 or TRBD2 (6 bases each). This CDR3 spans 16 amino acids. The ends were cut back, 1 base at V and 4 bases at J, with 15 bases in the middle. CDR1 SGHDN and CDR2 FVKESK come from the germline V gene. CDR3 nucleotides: TGTGCCAGCAGCCAAGCATCGGGGGCTCTGGCAGATACGCAGTATTTT. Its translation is CASSQASGALADTQYF. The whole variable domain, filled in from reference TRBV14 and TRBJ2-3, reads EAGVTQFPSHSVIEKGQTVTLRCDPISGHDNLYWYRRVMGKEIKFLLHFVKESKQDESGMPNNRFLAERTGGTYSTLKVQPAELEDSGVYFCASSQASGALADTQYFGPGTRLTVL.

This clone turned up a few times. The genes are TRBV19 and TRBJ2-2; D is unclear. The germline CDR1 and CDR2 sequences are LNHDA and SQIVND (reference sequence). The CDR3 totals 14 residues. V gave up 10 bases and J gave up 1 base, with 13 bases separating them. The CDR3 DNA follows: TGTGCCACCGACATGGGGTTGAACACCGGGGAGCTGTTTTTT. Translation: CATDMGLNTGELFF.

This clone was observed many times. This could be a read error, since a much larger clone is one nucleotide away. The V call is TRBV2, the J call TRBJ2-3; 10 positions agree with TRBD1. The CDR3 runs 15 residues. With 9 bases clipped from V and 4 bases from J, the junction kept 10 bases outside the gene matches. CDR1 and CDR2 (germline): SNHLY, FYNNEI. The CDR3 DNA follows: TGTGCCAGTAGACCGGGACAGGGGACAGCAGATACGCAGTATTTT. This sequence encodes CASRPGQGTADTQYF.

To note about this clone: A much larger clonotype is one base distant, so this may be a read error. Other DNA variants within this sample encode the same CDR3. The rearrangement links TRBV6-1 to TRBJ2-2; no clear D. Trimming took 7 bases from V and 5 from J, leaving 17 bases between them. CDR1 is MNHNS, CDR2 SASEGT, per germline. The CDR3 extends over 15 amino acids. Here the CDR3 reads CASKAGTEETGELFF. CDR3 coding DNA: TGTGCCAGCAAAGCCGGTACAGAAGAGACCGGGGAGCTGTTTTTT.

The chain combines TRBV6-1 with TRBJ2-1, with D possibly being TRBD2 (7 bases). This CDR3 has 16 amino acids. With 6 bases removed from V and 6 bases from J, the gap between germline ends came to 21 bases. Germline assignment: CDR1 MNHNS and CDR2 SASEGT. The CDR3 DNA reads TGTGCCAGCAGGGGTCGGGAGGCGGGGGCCCTCAATGAGCAGTTCTTC. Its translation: CASRGREAGALNEQFF.

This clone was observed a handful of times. This chain's CDR3 is CASRPGGREQFF. CDR3 in DNA: TGTGCCAGCAGGCCGGGGGGGCGTGAGCAGTTCTTC. The chain employs TRBV6-1 and TRBJ2-1; TRBD2 aligns across 8 bases. The V gene end was trimmed by 6 bases and the J gene end by 9 bases; junction bases not matched to a gene: 4. The CDR3 sequence is 12 residues long. Germline V gene data show CDR1 as MNHNS and CDR2 as SASEGT.

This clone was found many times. This chain's CDR3 is CASSGTGTVSSGANVLTF. In nucleotides, the CDR3 is TGTGCCAGCAGCGGCACCGGGACGGTGAGCTCTGGGGCCAACGTCCTGACTTTC. V and J are TRBV9 and TRBJ2-6; D is tentatively TRBD1 or TRBD2 (5 bases each). V lost 3 bases to trimming and J lost 0 bases, with 16 bases between them. In germline, CDR1 is SGDLS, CDR2 YYNGEE. CDR3 length equals 18 residues.

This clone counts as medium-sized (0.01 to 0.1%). CDR3 amino acids: CASSEPASGRDTQYF. The DNA of the CDR3 is TGTGCCAGCAGCGAGCCCGCTAGCGGGAGAGATACGCAGTATTTT. V and J are TRBV28 and TRBJ2-3; 10 bases match TRBD2. J was trimmed by 5 bases and V by 6 bases; bases with no gene match: 8. This CDR3 contains 15 residues. CDR1 and CDR2 (germline): MDHEN, SYDVKM.

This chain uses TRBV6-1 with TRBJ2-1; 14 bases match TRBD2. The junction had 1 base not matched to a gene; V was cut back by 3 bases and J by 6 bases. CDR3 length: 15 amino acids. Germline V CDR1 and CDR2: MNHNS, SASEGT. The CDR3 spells CASSEGLAGANEQFF. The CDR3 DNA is TGTGCCAGCAGTGAGGGACTAGCGGGAGCCAATGAGCAGTTCTTC.